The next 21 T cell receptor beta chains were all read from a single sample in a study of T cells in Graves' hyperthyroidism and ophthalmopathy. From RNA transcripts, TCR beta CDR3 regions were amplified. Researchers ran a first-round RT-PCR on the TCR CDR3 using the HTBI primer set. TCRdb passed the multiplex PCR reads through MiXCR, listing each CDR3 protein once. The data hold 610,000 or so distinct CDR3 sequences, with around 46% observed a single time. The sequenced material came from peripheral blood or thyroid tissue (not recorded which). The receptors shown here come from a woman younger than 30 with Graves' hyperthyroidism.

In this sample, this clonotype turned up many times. The CDR3 is CASSPGLGNTEAFF. The CDR3 DNA sequence: TGCGCCAGCAGCCCCGGACTGGGGAACACTGAAGCTTTCTTT. The chain joins TRBV5-1 to TRBJ1-1; no firm D call. CDR1 and CDR2 (germline): SGHRS, YFSETQ. Trimming stripped 4 bases from V and 1 base from J, with 11 bases between. The CDR3 is 14 residues long.

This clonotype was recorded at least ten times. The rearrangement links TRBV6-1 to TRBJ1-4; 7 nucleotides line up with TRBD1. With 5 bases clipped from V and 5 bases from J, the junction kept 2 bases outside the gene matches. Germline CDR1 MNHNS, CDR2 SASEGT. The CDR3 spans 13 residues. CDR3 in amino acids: CASSNRGNEKLFF. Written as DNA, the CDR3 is TGTGCCAGCAGTAACAGGGGAAATGAAAAACTGTTTTTT.

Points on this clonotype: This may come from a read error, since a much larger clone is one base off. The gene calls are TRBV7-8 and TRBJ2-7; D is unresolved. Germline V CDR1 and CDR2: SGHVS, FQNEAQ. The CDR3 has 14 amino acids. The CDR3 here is CASSQPAIAYGQYF. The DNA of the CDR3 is TGCGCCAGCAGCCAGCCAGCCATAGCCTACGGGCAGTACTTC.

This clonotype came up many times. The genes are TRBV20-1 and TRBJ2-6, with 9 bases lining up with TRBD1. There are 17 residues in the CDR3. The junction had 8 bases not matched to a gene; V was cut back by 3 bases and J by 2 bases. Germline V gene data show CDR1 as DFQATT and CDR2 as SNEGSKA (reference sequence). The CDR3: CSASDRGWGTGANVLTF. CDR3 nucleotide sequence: TGCAGTGCTAGTGACAGGGGGTGGGGGACTGGGGCCAACGTCCTGACTTTC.

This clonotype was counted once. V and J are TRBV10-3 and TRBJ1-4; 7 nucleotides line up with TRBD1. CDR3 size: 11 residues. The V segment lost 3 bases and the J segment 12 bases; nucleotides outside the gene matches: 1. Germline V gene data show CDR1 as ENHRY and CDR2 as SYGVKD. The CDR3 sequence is CAISDRGELFF. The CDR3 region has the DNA TGTGCCATCAGTGACAGGGGGGAACTGTTTTTT.

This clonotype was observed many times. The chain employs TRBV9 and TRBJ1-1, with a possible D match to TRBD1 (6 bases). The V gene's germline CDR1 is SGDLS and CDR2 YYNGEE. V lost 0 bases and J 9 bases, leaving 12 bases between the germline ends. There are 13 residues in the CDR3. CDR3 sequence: CASSVAQQGQAFF. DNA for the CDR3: TGTGCCAGCAGCGTAGCTCAACAGGGCCAAGCTTTCTTT.

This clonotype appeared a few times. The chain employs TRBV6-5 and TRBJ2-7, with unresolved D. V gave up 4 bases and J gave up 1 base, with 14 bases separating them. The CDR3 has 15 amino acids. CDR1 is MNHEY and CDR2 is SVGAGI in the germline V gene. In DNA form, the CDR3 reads TGTGCCAGCAGTTTTAACCTATATTCGTCCTACGAGCAGTACTTC. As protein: CASSFNLYSSYEQYF.

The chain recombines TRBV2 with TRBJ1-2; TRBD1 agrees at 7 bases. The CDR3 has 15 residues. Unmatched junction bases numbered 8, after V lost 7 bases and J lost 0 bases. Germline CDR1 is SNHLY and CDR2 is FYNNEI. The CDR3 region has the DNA TGTGCCAGCAACCCCACAAGGGGGCCTAACTATGGCTACACCTTC. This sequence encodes CASNPTRGPNYGYTF.

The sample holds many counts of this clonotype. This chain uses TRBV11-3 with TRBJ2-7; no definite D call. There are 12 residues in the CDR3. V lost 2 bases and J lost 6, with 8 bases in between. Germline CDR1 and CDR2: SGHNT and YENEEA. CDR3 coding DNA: TGTGCCAGCAGCTTACAGGTAACCGAGCAGTACTTC. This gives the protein CASSLQVTEQYF. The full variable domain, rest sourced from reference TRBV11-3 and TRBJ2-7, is EAGVVQSPRYKIIEKKQPVAFWCNPISGHNTLYWYLQNLGQGPELLIRYENEEAVDDSQLPKDRFSAERLKGVDSTLKIQPAELGDSAVYLCASSLQVTEQYFGPGTRLTVT.

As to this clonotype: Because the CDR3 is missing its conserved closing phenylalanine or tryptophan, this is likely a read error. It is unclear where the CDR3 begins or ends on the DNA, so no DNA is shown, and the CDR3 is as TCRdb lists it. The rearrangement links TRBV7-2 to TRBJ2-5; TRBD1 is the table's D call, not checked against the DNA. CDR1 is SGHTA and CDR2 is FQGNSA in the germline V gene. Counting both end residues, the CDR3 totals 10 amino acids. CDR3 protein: CASSLWGQGY.

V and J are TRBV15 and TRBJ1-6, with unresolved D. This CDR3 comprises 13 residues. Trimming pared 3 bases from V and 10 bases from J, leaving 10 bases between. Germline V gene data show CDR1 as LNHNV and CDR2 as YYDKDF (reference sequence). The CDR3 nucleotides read TGTGCCACCAGCAGCCAAGCGGGCTCACCCCTCCACTTT. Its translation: CATSSQAGSPLHF.

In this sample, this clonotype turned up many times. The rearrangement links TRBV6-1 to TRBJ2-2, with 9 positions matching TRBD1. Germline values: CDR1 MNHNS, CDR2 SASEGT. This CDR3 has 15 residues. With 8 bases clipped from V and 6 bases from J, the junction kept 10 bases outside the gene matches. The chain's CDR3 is CASGYGTGFAGELFF. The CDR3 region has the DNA TGTGCCAGCGGGTACGGGACAGGGTTCGCCGGGGAGCTGTTTTTT.

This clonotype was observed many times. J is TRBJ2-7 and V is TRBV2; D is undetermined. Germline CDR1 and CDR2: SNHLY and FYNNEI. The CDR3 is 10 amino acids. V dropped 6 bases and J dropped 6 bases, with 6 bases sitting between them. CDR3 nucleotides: TGTGCCAGCAGAGGCATCGAGCAGTACTTC. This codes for CASRGIEQYF. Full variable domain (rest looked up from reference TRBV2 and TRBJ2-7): EPEVTQTPSHQVTQMGQEVILRCVPISNHLYFYWYRQILGQKVEFLVSFYNNEISEKSEIFDDQFSVERPDGSNFTLKIRSTKLEDSAMYFCASRGIEQYFGPGTRLTVT.

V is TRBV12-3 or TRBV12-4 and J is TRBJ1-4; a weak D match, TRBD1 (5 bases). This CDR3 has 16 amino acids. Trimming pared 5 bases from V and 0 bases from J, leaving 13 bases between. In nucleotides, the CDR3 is TGTGCCAGCAGTAGGGGACGGTTTGCAACTAATGAAAAACTGTTTTTT. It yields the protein CASSRGRFATNEKLFF.

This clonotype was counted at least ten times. The CDR3 DNA reads TGTGCCACCAGCAGTCCGGGGGCGGACACCGGGGAGCTGTTTTTT. It yields the protein CATSSPGADTGELFF. V usage is TRBV15 and J usage is TRBJ2-2, with D perhaps given as TRBD1 or TRBD2 (6 bases each). Germline values: CDR1 LNHNV, CDR2 YYDKDF (reference sequence). V was cut by 3 bases and J by 3 bases, with 11 bases left in between. The CDR3 is 15 residues long.

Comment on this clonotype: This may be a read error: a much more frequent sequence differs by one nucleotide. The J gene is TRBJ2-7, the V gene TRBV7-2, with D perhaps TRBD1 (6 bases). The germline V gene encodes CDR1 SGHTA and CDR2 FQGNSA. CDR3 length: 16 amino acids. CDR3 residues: CASSPWDTEKTYGQYF. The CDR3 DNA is TGTGCCAGCAGCCCCTGGGACACGGAGAAAACATACGGGCAGTACTTC.

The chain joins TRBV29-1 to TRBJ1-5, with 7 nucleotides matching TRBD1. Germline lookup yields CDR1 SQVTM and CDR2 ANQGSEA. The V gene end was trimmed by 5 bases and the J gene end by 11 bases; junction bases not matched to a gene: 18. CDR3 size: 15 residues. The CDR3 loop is CSVQLQTGRGETQHF. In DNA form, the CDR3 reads TGCAGCGTTCAACTACAGACAGGGAGGGGAGAGACCCAGCATTTT.

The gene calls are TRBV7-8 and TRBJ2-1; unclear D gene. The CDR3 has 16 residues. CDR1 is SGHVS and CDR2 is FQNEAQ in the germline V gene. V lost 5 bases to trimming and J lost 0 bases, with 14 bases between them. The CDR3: CASSRMDRSSYNEQFF. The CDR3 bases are TGTGCCAGCAGCCGGATGGATAGGAGCTCCTACAATGAGCAGTTCTTC.

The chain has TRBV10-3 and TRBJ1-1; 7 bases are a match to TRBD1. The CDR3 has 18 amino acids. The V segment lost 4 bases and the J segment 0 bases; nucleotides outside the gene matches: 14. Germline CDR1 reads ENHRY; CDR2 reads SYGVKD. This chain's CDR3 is CAISARGRDRNMNTEAFF. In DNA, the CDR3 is TGTGCCATCAGTGCTAGAGGCCGGGACAGAAATATGAACACTGAAGCTTTCTTT.

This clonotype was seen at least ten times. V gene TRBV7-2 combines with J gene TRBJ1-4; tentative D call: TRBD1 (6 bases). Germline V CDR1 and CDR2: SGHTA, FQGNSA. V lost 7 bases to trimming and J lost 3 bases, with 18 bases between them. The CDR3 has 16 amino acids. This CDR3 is CASTLRGGRSNEKLFF. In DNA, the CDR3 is TGTGCCAGCACCCTTAGGGGGGGCAGGTCTAATGAAAAACTGTTTTTT. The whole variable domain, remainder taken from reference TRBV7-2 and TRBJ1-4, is GAGVSQSPSNKVTEKGKDVELRCDPISGHTALYWYRQSLGQGLEFLIYFQGNSAPDKSGLPSDRFSAERTGGSVSTLTIQRTQQEDSAVYLCASTLRGGRSNEKLFFGSGTQLSVL.

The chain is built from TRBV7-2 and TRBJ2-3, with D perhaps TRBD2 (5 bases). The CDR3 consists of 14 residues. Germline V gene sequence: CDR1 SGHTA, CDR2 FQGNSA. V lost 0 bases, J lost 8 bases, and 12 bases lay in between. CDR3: CASSLAGELATQYF. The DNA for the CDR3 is TGTGCCAGCAGCTTAGCGGGAGAGCTGGCTACGCAGTATTTT. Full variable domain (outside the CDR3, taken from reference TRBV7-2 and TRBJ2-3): GAGVSQSPSNKVTEKGKDVELRCDPISGHTALYWYRQSLGQGLEFLIYFQGNSAPDKSGLPSDRFSAERTGGSVSTLTIQRTQQEDSAVYLCASSLAGELATQYFGPGTRLTVL.